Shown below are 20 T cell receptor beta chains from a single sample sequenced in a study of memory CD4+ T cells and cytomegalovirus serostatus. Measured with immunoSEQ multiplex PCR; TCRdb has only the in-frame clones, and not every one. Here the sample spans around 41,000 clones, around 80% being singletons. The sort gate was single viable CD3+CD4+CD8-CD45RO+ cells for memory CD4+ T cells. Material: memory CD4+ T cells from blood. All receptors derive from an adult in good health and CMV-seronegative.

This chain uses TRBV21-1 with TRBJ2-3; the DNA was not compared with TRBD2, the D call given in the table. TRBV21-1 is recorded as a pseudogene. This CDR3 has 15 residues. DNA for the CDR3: TGTGCCAGCAGCAAAACCTGGCGGGCCACTCATGCGCAGTATTTT. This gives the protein CASSKTWRATHAQYF.

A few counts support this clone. This CDR3 is CASSPGEGAEAFF. In DNA, the CDR3 is TGTGCCAGCTCGCCAGGGGAGGGTGCTGAAGCTTTCTTT. The chain joins TRBV18 to TRBJ1-1; TRBD1 might be the D (6 bases). Germline assignment: CDR1 KGHSH and CDR2 LQKENI. Deletions cut 6 bases from V and 6 bases from J, with 14 bases between. CDR3 length equals 13 residues.

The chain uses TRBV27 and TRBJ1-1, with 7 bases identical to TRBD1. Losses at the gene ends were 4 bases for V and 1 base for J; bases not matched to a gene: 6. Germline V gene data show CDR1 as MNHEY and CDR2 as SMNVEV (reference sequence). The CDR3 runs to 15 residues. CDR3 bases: TGTGCCAGCAGTTCTTTCAACAGGGGGAACACTGAAGCTTTCTTT. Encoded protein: CASSSFNRGNTEAFF.

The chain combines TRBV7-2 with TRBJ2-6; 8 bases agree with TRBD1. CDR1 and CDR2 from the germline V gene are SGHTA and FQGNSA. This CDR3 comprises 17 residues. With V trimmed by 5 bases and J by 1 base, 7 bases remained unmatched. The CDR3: CASSVQGAQSGANVLTF. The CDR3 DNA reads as TGTGCCAGCAGCGTGCAGGGGGCACAATCTGGGGCCAACGTCCTGACTTTC. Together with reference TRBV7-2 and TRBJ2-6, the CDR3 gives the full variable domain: GAGVSQSPSNKVTEKGKDVELRCDPISGHTALYWYRQSLGQGLEFLIYFQGNSAPDKSGLPSDRFSAERTGGSVSTLTIQRTQQEDSAVYLCASSVQGAQSGANVLTFGAGSRLTVL.

CDR3 DNA: TGTGCCAGCACCAAGACCAGGCACTATGGCTACACCTTC. Translation: CASTKTRHYGYTF. The chain couples TRBV27 to TRBJ1-2, with D unclear. The CDR3 is made up of 13 amino acids. The germline CDR1 and CDR2 sequences are MNHEY and SMNVEV (reference sequence). The ends were cut back, 7 bases at V and 3 bases at J, with 12 bases in the middle.

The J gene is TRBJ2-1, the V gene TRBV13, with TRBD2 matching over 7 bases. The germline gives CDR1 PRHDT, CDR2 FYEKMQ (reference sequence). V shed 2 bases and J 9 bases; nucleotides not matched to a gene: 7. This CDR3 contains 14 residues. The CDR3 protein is CASSLPEREGEQFF. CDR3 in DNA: TGTGCCAGCAGCTTACCGGAGCGGGAAGGTGAGCAGTTCTTC. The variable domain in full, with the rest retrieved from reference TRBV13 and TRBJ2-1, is AAGVIQSPRHLIKEKRETATLKCYPIPRHDTVYWYQQGPGQDPQFLISFYEKMQSDKGSIPDRFSAQQFSDYHSELNMSSLELGDSALYFCASSLPEREGEQFFGPGTRLTVL.

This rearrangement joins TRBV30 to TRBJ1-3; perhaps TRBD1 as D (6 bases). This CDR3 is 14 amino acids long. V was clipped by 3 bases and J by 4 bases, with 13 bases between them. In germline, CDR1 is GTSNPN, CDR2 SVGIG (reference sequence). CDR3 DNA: TGTGCCTGGAGCACAGGGAGCTCGGGAAACACCATATATTTT. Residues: CAWSTGSSGNTIYF.

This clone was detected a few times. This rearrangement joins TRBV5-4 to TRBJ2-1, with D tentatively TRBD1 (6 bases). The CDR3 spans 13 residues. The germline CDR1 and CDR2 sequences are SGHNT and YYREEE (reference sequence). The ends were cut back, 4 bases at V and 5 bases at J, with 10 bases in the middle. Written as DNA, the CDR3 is TGTGCCAGCAGCCGCAGACAGGACAATGAGCAGTTCTTC. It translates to CASSRRQDNEQFF.

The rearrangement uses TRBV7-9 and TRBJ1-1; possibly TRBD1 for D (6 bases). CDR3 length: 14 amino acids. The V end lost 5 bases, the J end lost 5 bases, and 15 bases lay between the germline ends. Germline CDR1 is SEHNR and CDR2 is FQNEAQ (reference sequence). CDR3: CASSLLTGMTEAFF. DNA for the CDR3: TGTGCCAGCAGCCTCCTCACAGGGATGACTGAAGCTTTCTTT.

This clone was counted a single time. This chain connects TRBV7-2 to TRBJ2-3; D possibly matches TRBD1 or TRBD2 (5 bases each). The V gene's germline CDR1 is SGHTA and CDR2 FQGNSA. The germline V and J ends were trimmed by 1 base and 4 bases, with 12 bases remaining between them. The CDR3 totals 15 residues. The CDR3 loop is CASSLVWGSADTQYF. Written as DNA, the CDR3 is TGTGCCAGCAGCTTAGTATGGGGGAGCGCAGATACGCAGTATTTT.

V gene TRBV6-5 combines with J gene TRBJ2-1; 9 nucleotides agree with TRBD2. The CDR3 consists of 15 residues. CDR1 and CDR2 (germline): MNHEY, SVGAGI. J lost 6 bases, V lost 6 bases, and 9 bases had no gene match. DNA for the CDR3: TGTGCCAGCAGGCACACCGGGACTAGCTCCAATGAGCAGTTCTTC. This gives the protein CASRHTGTSSNEQFF.

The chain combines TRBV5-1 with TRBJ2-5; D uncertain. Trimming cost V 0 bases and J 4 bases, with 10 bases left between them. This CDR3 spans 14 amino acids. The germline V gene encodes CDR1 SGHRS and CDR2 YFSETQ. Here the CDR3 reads CASSLDSRSETQYF. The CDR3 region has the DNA TGCGCCAGCAGCTTGGATAGTCGATCAGAGACCCAGTACTTC.

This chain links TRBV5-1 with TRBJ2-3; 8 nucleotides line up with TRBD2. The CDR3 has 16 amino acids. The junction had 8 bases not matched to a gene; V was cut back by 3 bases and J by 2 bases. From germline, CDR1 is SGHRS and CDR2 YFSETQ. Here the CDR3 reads CASSYKTSDNTDTQYF. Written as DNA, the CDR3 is TGCGCCAGCAGCTACAAGACTAGCGACAACACAGATACGCAGTATTTT.

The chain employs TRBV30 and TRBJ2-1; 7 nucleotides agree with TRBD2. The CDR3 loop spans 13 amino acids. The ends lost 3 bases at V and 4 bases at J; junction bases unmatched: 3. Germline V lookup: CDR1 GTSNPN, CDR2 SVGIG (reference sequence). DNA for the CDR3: TGTGCCTGGAGGGCTAGCGGATACAATGAGCAGTTCTTC. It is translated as CAWRASGYNEQFF.

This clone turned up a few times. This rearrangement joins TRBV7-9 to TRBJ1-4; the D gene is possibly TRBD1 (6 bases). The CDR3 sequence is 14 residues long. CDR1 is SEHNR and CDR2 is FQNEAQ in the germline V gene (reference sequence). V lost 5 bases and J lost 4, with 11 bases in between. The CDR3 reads CASSVGQNNEKLFF. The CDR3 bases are TGTGCCAGCAGCGTAGGACAGAATAATGAAAAACTGTTTTTT.

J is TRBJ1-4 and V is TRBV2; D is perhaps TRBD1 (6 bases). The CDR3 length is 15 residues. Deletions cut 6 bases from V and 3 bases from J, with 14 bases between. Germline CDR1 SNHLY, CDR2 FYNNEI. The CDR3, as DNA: TGTGCCAGCAGAATAGGACAGACCTCTAATGAAAAACTGTTTTTT. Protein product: CASRIGQTSNEKLFF.

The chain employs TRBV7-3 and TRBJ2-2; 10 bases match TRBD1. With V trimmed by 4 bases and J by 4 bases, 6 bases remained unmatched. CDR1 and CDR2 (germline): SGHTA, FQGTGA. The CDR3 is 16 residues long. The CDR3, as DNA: TGTGCCAGCAGCTCCTCGACAGGGGGCGGCACCGGGGAGCTGTTTTTT. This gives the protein CASSSSTGGGTGELFF.

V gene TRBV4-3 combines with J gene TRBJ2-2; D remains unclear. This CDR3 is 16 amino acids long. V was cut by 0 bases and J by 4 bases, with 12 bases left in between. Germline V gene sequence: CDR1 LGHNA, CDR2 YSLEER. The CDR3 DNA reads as TGCGCCAGCAGCCAAGATCCTCTTGGAACCACCGGGGAGCTGTTTTTT. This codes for CASSQDPLGTTGELFF.

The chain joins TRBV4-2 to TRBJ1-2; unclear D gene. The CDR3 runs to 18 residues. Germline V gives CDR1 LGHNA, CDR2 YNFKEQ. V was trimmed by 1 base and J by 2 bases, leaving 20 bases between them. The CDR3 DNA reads TGTGCCAGCAGCCAAGGGGAAAGGGCAGTCCCCTGGAACTATGGCTACACCTTC. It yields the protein CASSQGERAVPWNYGYTF.

The chain's CDR3 is CSVHRLAGELGTQYF. CDR3 sequence (DNA): TGCAGCGTGCATCGACTAGCGGGAGAGCTGGGGACCCAGTACTTC. This rearrangement joins TRBV29-1 to TRBJ2-5; 12 bases line up with TRBD2. V lost 6 bases, J lost 7 bases, and 12 bases stayed unmatched. Germline V gene lookup returns CDR1 SQVTM and CDR2 ANQGSEA. This CDR3 comprises 15 residues.